The 28 T cell receptor beta chains given below trace back to one sample, sequenced in a study of sequential checkpoint blockade in melanoma. Data came from immunoSEQ multiplex PCR; TCRdb stores just in-frame clones and leaves some out. The data contain 3,500 to 5,000 clones, 50% to 65% of them singletons. The treatment: randomized to nivolumab then ipilimumab (arm A) or the reverse (arm B). The sample consisted of CD8+ T cells sorted from blood (inferred from file names), taken from a patient given nivolumab and ipilimumab in sequence. The receptors were sampled from a human donor with melanoma.

The chain has TRBV7-9 and TRBJ2-5; D is ambiguous. Germline values: CDR1 SEHNR, CDR2 FQNEAQ (reference sequence). The V end lost 4 bases, the J end lost 2 bases, and 8 bases lay between the germline ends. The CDR3 sequence is 13 residues long. The CDR3 nucleotides are TGTGCCAGCAGCTCAGGCCATCAAGAGACCCAGTACTTC. Translation: CASSSGHQETQYF.

By share, this clone counts as medium-sized. This chain uses TRBV5-1 with TRBJ2-7, with 7 nucleotides matching TRBD1. The V segment lost 0 bases and the J segment 1 base; nucleotides outside the gene matches: 1. CDR3 size: 14 residues. Germline CDR1 and CDR2: SGHRS and YFSETQ. The CDR3 protein is CASSLAGQSYEQYF. The CDR3 DNA sequence: TGCGCCAGCAGCTTGGCGGGACAGTCCTACGAGCAGTACTTC.

V gene TRBV7-3 combines with J gene TRBJ2-7; tentatively, D is TRBD1 (5 bases). Germline V gene lookup returns CDR1 SGHTA and CDR2 FQGTGA. Trimming removed 8 bases from V and 2 bases from J, with 13 bases in between. CDR3 length: 13 amino acids. This CDR3 reads CASPDREPYEQYF. DNA for the CDR3: TGTGCCAGCCCCGACAGAGAACCCTACGAGCAGTACTTC.

The V and J genes are TRBV6-6 and TRBJ1-1; D might be TRBD1 (5 bases). CDR1 is MNHNY and CDR2 is SVGAGI in the germline V gene (reference sequence). This CDR3 region has 14 residues. Trimming left V 7 bases short and J 4 bases short, with 16 bases between. CDR3 region: CASTQGERATEAFF. CDR3 bases: TGTGCCAGCACTCAGGGCGAGAGAGCCACTGAAGCTTTCTTT.

J is TRBJ2-5 and V is TRBV5-4; D is ambiguous. The CDR3 consists of 14 residues. Trimming removed 0 bases from V and 3 bases from J, with 9 bases in between. Germline lookup yields CDR1 SGHNT and CDR2 YYREEE (reference sequence). CDR3 sequence: CASSLADTEETQYF. The CDR3, as DNA: TGTGCCAGCAGCTTGGCCGACACCGAAGAGACCCAGTACTTC. Variable domain in full (rest from reference TRBV5-4 and TRBJ2-5): ETGVTQSPTHLIKTRGQQVTLRCSSQSGHNTVSWYQQALGQGPQFIFQYYREEENGRGNFPPRFSGLQFPNYSSELNVNALELDDSALYLCASSLADTEETQYFGPGTRLLVL.

In its sample, this clone is medium-sized. The gene calls are TRBV4-3 and TRBJ1-2, with D possibly being TRBD1 (5 bases). The CDR3 totals 14 residues. Trimming cost V 0 bases and J 8 bases, with 13 bases left between them. Germline V gene lookup returns CDR1 LGHNA and CDR2 YSLEER. This CDR3 is CASSQDGGWTGYTF. DNA of the CDR3: TGCGCCAGCAGCCAAGATGGGGGGTGGACAGGCTACACCTTC.

The gene calls are TRBV10-3 and TRBJ1-1; D might be TRBD1 (5 bases). The CDR3 covers 14 residues. V dropped 11 bases and J dropped 4 bases, with 20 bases sitting between them. The V gene's germline CDR1 is ENHRY and CDR2 SYGVKD. The CDR3 DNA sequence: TGTGCCTCCAAACCTCCCTTGGGGGGCACTGAAGCTTTCTTT. Translated: CASKPPLGGTEAFF.

This chain links TRBV5-6 with TRBJ2-1, with 9 bases fitting TRBD2. CDR3 size: 18 residues. V was clipped by 4 bases and J by 5 bases; unmatched bases: 16. Germline assignment: CDR1 SGHDT and CDR2 YYEEEE. The CDR3 loop is CASSTAPAVSSGNNEQFF. In DNA, the CDR3 is TGTGCCAGCAGCACCGCCCCGGCGGTTTCTAGCGGGAACAATGAGCAGTTCTTC.

The rearrangement joins TRBV15 to TRBJ2-3, with TRBD1 matching over 7 bases. The CDR3 covers 20 residues. Germline lookup yields CDR1 LNHNV and CDR2 YYDKDF (reference sequence). The V segment lost 3 bases and the J segment 1 base; nucleotides outside the gene matches: 19. CDR3 DNA sequence: TGTGCCACCAGCAGGGCGACAGGGAAGAGGTTCAGGTACGGCACAGATACGCAGTATTTT. Translated: CATSRATGKRFRYGTDTQYF.

The chain recombines TRBV11-2 with TRBJ2-7; D perhaps matches TRBD2 (5 bases). Germline CDR1 is SGHAT and CDR2 is FQNNGV. The ends were cut back, 1 base at V and 7 bases at J, with 14 bases in the middle. The CDR3 totals 14 residues. The CDR3 coding sequence is TGTGCCAGCAGCTTAGCTGGCGGACTGTATGAGCAGTACTTC. This gives the protein CASSLAGGLYEQYF.

The table lists this clone with a few counts. This chain links TRBV5-6 with TRBJ2-7; D is uncertain. V lost 2 bases and J 3 bases, leaving 3 bases between the germline ends. Germline loops: CDR1 SGHDT, CDR2 YYEEEE. The CDR3 length is 11 residues. This CDR3 reads CASSFGYEQYF. The DNA for the CDR3 is TGTGCCAGCAGCTTCGGCTACGAGCAGTACTTC.

This rearrangement joins TRBV11-2 to TRBJ2-7; D is unresolved. Trimming cost V 4 bases and J 5 bases, with 9 bases left between them. Germline CDR1 and CDR2: SGHAT and FQNNGV. The CDR3 runs to 12 residues. CDR3 region: CASSSQVDEQYF. In nucleotides, the CDR3 is TGTGCCAGCAGCTCTCAGGTTGACGAGCAGTACTTC.

This chain links TRBV5-1 with TRBJ2-1; TRBD1 agrees at 9 bases. The CDR3 has 15 residues. The V gene's germline CDR1 is SGHRS and CDR2 YFSETQ. The J segment lost 9 bases and the V segment lost 3 bases, leaving 10 bases of the junction unmatched. The CDR3, as DNA: TGCGCCAGCAGCTACTTACAGGGGGCGTTCGGTGAGCAGTTCTTC. It encodes CASSYLQGAFGEQFF.

The chain has TRBV11-2 and TRBJ2-7; tentatively, D is TRBD2 (5 bases). Trimming pared 5 bases from V and 4 bases from J, leaving 12 bases between. The CDR3 contains 13 residues. In germline, CDR1 is SGHAT, CDR2 FQNNGV. In nucleotides, the CDR3 is TGTGCCAGCAGCGACGGGATTCTTTACGAGCAGTACTTC. Its translation is CASSDGILYEQYF.

The rearrangement uses TRBV15 and TRBJ1-5; TRBD1 agrees at 7 bases. Germline V gene lookup returns CDR1 LNHNV and CDR2 YYDKDF (reference sequence). CDR3 size: 16 residues. V lost 3 bases to trimming and J lost 5 bases; unmatched junction nucleotides: 10. CDR3 coding DNA: TGTGCCACCAGCAGGACAGGGAATAGCTTGGATCAGCCCCAGCATTTT. Translated: CATSRTGNSLDQPQHF.

By sample fraction, this clone is large. The rearrangement links TRBV28 to TRBJ1-2, with 9 bases aligning to TRBD1. The CDR3 covers 14 residues. V shed 6 bases and J 7 bases; nucleotides not matched to a gene: 9. Germline loops: CDR1 MDHEN, CDR2 SYDVKM. The CDR3 is CASSHPMTGGGYTF. CDR3 nucleotide sequence: TGTGCCAGCAGCCATCCTATGACAGGGGGTGGCTACACCTTC.

This clone was seen a handful of times. The V gene is TRBV29-1, the J gene TRBJ2-1, with D perhaps matching TRBD2 (6 bases). The V end was cut by 6 bases, the J end by 0 bases, with 15 bases between. Per the germline V gene, CDR1 is SQVTM and CDR2 is ANQGSEA. The CDR3 covers 15 residues. For the CDR3, the DNA is TGCAGCGTCACCGGGACTCCTAGCTCCTACAATGAGCAGTTCTTC. It codes for CSVTGTPSSYNEQFF.

V usage is TRBV5-5 and J usage is TRBJ2-7; D perhaps matches TRBD2 (5 bases). CDR3 length equals 13 residues. Germline CDR1 SGHKS, CDR2 YYEKEE (reference sequence). V shed 2 bases and J shed 4 bases, with 10 bases lying between them. The CDR3 DNA follows: TGTGCCAGCAGCTTCGGACGGGGATACGAGCAGTACTTC. Translation: CASSFGRGYEQYF.

This clone turned up a few times. The chain links TRBV14 to TRBJ1-1; no clear D gene. Germline CDR1 and CDR2: SGHDN and FVKESK. The CDR3 consists of 15 residues. V was trimmed by 4 bases and J by 3 bases, leaving 15 bases between them. CDR3 coding DNA: TGTGCCAGCAGCCCCAGGTTACCCCTGCACACTGAAGCTTTCTTT. Translation: CASSPRLPLHTEAFF.

This clone ranks as medium-sized. CDR3 protein: CAWASGTGGLDEQFF. The CDR3 DNA sequence: TGTGCCTGGGCTTCCGGGACAGGGGGCCTCGATGAGCAGTTCTTC. The V and J genes are TRBV30 and TRBJ2-1, with 12 bases identical to TRBD1. Looked up from germline, CDR1 is GTSNPN and CDR2 is SVGIG (reference sequence). V was clipped by 5 bases and J by 8 bases; unmatched bases: 10. The CDR3 is 15 residues long.

V is TRBV9 and J is TRBJ2-7, with TRBD1 identical over 7 bases. J gave up 3 bases and V 3 bases, and 15 bases lay outside the gene matches. The CDR3 is 17 residues long. Germline values: CDR1 SGDLS, CDR2 YYNGEE. This chain's CDR3 is CASSASRDSGTNYEQYF. DNA of the CDR3: TGTGCCAGCAGCGCCTCCCGGGACAGCGGCACTAACTACGAGCAGTACTTC.

The chain has TRBV28 and TRBJ1-4, with D perhaps TRBD1 (6 bases). The V gene lost 5 bases and the J gene lost 8 bases, with 18 bases spanning the gap. There are 15 residues in the CDR3. CDR1 and CDR2 (germline): MDHEN, SYDVKM. The CDR3 protein is CASSLMGGATEKLFF. The CDR3 DNA reads as TGTGCCAGCAGTCTGATGGGGGGGGCGACGGAAAAACTGTTTTTT.

The sample holds one count of this clone. Its ends do not fully match the called genes, so a read error is possible. Other DNA sequences from this sample encode an identical CDR3 as well. This sequence joins TRBV7-2 and TRBJ2-1; unclear D gene. CDR1 and CDR2 (germline): SGHTA, FQGNSA. The CDR3 is made up of 15 amino acids. The CDR3: CASSSTEDSYNEQFF. CDR3 coding DNA: TGTGCCAGCAGCTCTACCGAAGACTCCTACAACGAGCAGTTCTTC.

The chain carries TRBV9 and TRBJ1-3; the D gene is possibly TRBD1 (6 bases). Germline assignment: CDR1 SGDLS and CDR2 YYNGEE. V lost 4 bases and J lost 3, with 11 bases in between. The CDR3 has 14 residues. The CDR3 protein is CASSSRTVGNTIYF. CDR3 coding DNA: TGTGCCAGCAGCTCTAGGACAGTTGGAAACACCATATATTTT.

The V gene is TRBV29-1, the J gene TRBJ2-2; 7 bases fit TRBD1. Germline trimming cut 5 bases from V and 6 bases from J; bases unmatched to any gene: 0. The CDR3 length is 11 residues. Germline V gives CDR1 SQVTM, CDR2 ANQGSEA. The CDR3 coding sequence is TGCAGCGTTCAGGGGGCCGGGGAGCTGTTTTTT. Its protein is CSVQGAGELFF.

This clone was detected only once. V usage is TRBV27 and J usage is TRBJ1-2, with TRBD1 matching over 8 bases. Trimming at V came to 5 bases and at J to 8 bases, leaving 10 bases not matched to a gene. CDR1 and CDR2 (germline): MNHEY, SMNVEV (reference sequence). The CDR3 consists of 14 residues. For the CDR3, the DNA is TGTGCCAGCAGTCCGCTGACAGGGGAGTGGGGCTACACCTTC. Translation: CASSPLTGEWGYTF.

CDR3 DNA sequence: TGTGCCAGCAGTCTACAGGGAACATATAGCAATCAGCCCCAGCATTTT. Translating gives CASSLQGTYSNQPQHF. V usage is TRBV28 and J usage is TRBJ1-5, with a possible D match to TRBD1 (6 bases). From germline, CDR1 is MDHEN and CDR2 SYDVKM. V was shortened by 5 bases and J by 0 bases, with 14 bases between the two germline ends. The CDR3 sequence is 16 residues long.

V gene TRBV15 combines with J gene TRBJ2-7, with D maybe TRBD2 (5 bases). The CDR3 is 14 amino acids. CDR1 LNHNV and CDR2 YYDKDF come from the germline V gene (reference sequence). V lost 1 base to trimming and J lost 3 bases, with 10 bases between them. CDR3 loop: CATSRGGNSYEQYF. The CDR3 nucleotides are TGTGCCACCAGCAGAGGAGGGAACAGCTACGAGCAGTACTTC.